The clone carrying this TCR beta chain was counted only a few times. This entry comes from a study of T-cell reconstitution after alpha-beta-depleted transplantation in children. It was with unique molecular identifiers that the TCRbeta library was prepared. One entry per CDR3 protein, called by TCRdb with MiXCR from the PCR reads. The data hold about 130,000 distinct CDR3 sequences, with roughly 10% observed a single time. This CDR3 comprises 15 residues. Germline V gene sequence: CDR1 SGHTA, CDR2 FQGNSA. With 1 base clipped from V and 3 bases from J, the junction kept 5 bases outside the gene matches.

Sequencing was performed on PBMCs, mostly from graft donor cells, taken 180 days after TCRalphabeta/CD19-depleted stem cell transplant. The sequence derives from a girl under three years old who had a stem cell transplant for combined immunodeficiency, so the T cells may come from the graft donor. The rearrangement joins TRBV7-2 to TRBJ2-7, with 8 bases identical to TRBD2. CDR3 sequence: CASSLGGLGSYEQYF. CDR3 sequence (DNA): TGTGCCAGCAGCTTAGGGGGACTAGGTAGCTACGAGCAGTACTTC. The complete variable domain, with remaining parts taken from reference TRBV7-2 and TRBJ2-7, reads GAGVSQSPSNKVTEKGKDVELRCDPISGHTALYWYRQSLGQGLEFLIYFQGNSAPDKSGLPSDRFSAERTGGSVSTLTIQRTQQEDSAVYLCASSLGGLGSYEQYFGPGTRLTVT.